The present T cell receptor beta chain was sequenced within a study of graft-versus-host responses after intestinal transplantation. Study at large: Each patient got anti-thymocyte globulin induction, then tacrolimus and steroids for two to four years.

Clones were read by immunoSEQ multiplex PCR, and TCRdb kept only the in-frame ones, dropping some. The sample shows just over 85,000 clones, 85% to 95% of them seen only once. To note about this clone: Its cognate antigen is unknown.

Notes on the study in general: Association was observed between peak circulating GvH clone levels and early post-transplant HvG declines. Patients with graft-donor T cell macrochimerism had high graft-versus-host to host-versus-graft clonal ratios in allografts.

CDR3 length equals 14 residues. The germline CDR1 and CDR2 sequences are LNHDA and SQIVND (reference sequence). V lost 7 bases to trimming and J lost 2 bases; unmatched junction nucleotides: 5. The TCR sequence derives from a human donor who was the organ donor for an intestinal transplant. The source was unstimulated CD8+ T cells sorted from spleen or lymph node cells, collected before transplant. The V gene is TRBV19, the J gene TRBJ2-1; 7 nucleotides agree with TRBD1. This CDR3 is CASTSGTAYNEQFF. CDR3 nucleotide sequence: TGTGCCAGTACCTCCGGGACAGCCTACAATGAGCAGTTCTTC.